This T cell receptor beta chain was sequenced in a study of OX40 agonist ivuxolimab in advanced cancers. Study-wide results and limits: There were also nonresponders showing low normalized T-cell clonal expansion.

Some clones are missing from TCRdb's copy, which holds only in-frame ones; the method was immunoSEQ multiplex PCR. The sample lists over 85,000 clones, 93% occurring once. V was cut by 3 bases and J by 6 bases, with 8 bases left in between. CDR1 is SNHLY, CDR2 FYNNEI, per germline. The CDR3 has 13 amino acids. This clone has just a few counts. The antigen is unknown. The genes are TRBV2 and TRBJ1-4; D is ambiguous. The receptor's source is an adult with an advanced solid tumor such as melanoma, head and neck, liver or kidney cancer. This specimen was CD4+ or CD8+ T cells sorted from blood, taken in a trial of the OX40 agonist ivuxolimab. This CDR3 reads CASSDDGHEKLFF. DNA for the CDR3: TGTGCCAGCAGTGACGACGGGCATGAAAAACTGTTTTTT.